The 20 T cell receptor beta chains presented below share a single source sample, sequenced in a study of spatial heterogeneity in lung cancer. The time point is: sample taken at primary tumor resection. TCRdb reprocessed the 5' RACE reads with MiXCR, giving one entry per CDR3 protein. The data contain tens of thousands of distinct CDR3 sequences, about an eighth of them singletons. This specimen was PBMCs, taken at surgery. The receptors stem from a male donor with early-stage non-small cell lung cancer.

This clonotype was detected ten times or more. V is TRBV27 and J is TRBJ2-3; TRBD1 aligns across 9 bases. V lost 5 bases to trimming and J lost 4 bases; unmatched junction nucleotides: 4. CDR1 MNHEY and CDR2 SMNVEV come from the germline V gene (reference sequence). This CDR3 has 14 residues. CDR3 sequence: CASSLRQGADTQYF. In DNA form, the CDR3 reads TGTGCCAGCAGTCTGCGACAGGGGGCAGATACGCAGTATTTT.

Relative to its sample, this clonotype is medium-sized. This chain joins TRBV27 and TRBJ2-3; D is possibly TRBD1 or TRBD2 (5 bases each). The V end lost 8 bases, the J end lost 0 bases, and 15 bases lay between the germline ends. CDR1 and CDR2 (germline): MNHEY, SMNVEV (reference sequence). The CDR3 is 15 amino acids. CDR3 nucleotide sequence: TGTGCCAGCTATCCACTAGACAGAAGCACAGATACGCAGTATTTT. Translated, it gives CASYPLDRSTDTQYF.

The rearrangement joins TRBV20-1 to TRBJ2-1; weak D call: TRBD2 (6 bases). CDR1 and CDR2 (germline): DFQATT, SNEGSKA (reference sequence). CDR3 length: 13 amino acids. Trimming left V 5 bases short and J 11 bases short, with 19 bases between. This CDR3 is CSARGIYEVKQFF. In nucleotides, the CDR3 is TGCAGTGCTCGCGGGATTTACGAGGTTAAGCAGTTCTTC.

The genes are TRBV6-2 or TRBV6-3 and TRBJ1-5; no clear D gene. Trimming took 0 bases from V and 0 from J, leaving 9 bases between them. This CDR3 contains 16 residues. Germline CDR1 MNHEY, CDR2 SVGEGT. CDR3 bases: TGTGCCAGCAGTTACTCGATCGGGGATAGCAATCAGCCCCAGCATTTT. It yields the protein CASSYSIGDSNQPQHF.

The chain is built from TRBV12-3 or TRBV12-4 and TRBJ2-1; a possible D gene is TRBD2 (6 bases). V gave up 0 bases and J gave up 6 bases, with 12 bases separating them. This CDR3 has 15 amino acids. The DNA of the CDR3 is TGTGCCAGCAGTTTAGCGGGAGGAAGATTCAATGAGCAGTTCTTC. Protein: CASSLAGGRFNEQFF.

This clonotype was counted ten times or more. The CDR3 coding sequence is TGTGCCAGCAGTATCCAAAGGGCGTCCGGGGAGCTGTTTTTT. Translating gives CASSIQRASGELFF. The rearrangement links TRBV2 to TRBJ2-2; D is undetermined. The CDR3 contains 14 residues. CDR1 and CDR2 from the germline V gene are SNHLY and FYNNEI. Trimming took 5 bases from V and 6 from J, leaving 13 bases between them. The whole variable domain, filled in from reference TRBV2 and TRBJ2-2, reads EPEVTQTPSHQVTQMGQEVILRCVPISNHLYFYWYRQILGQKVEFLVSFYNNEISEKSEIFDDQFSVERPDGSNFTLKIRSTKLEDSAMYFCASSIQRASGELFFGEGSRLTVL.

This clonotype has a handful of counts. This chain uses TRBV7-2 with TRBJ2-1, with 10 bases fitting TRBD2. The CDR3 loop spans 15 amino acids. Germline lookup yields CDR1 SGHTA and CDR2 FQGNSA. V shed 6 bases and J 4 bases; nucleotides not matched to a gene: 6. DNA of the CDR3: TGTGCCAGCAGTCGAAGGACTAGCGGTTACAATGAGCAGTTCTTC. Protein: CASSRRTSGYNEQFF.

The chain couples TRBV5-1 to TRBJ1-4; the D is unclear. Germline V gives CDR1 SGHRS, CDR2 YFSETQ. This CDR3 contains 16 residues. Trimming shortened V by 1 base and J by 3 bases, and 13 bases separated the two germline ends. The CDR3 DNA reads as TGCGCCAGCAGCTTGCAAGGAGGAGGTGCTAATGAAAAACTGTTTTTT. Residues: CASSLQGGGANEKLFF.

This clonotype was observed a few times. The chain combines TRBV6-2 or TRBV6-3 with TRBJ1-2; TRBD1 might be the D (5 bases). The CDR3 sequence is 14 residues long. Trimming removed 0 bases from V and 8 bases from J, with 13 bases in between. Germline assignment: CDR1 MNHEY and CDR2 SVGEGT. CDR3 sequence reads: CASSYSKAGRGYTF. The CDR3 nucleotides are TGTGCCAGCAGTTACTCGAAAGCAGGGCGCGGCTACACCTTC.

This clonotype occurred many times. This chain joins TRBV30 and TRBJ2-1; D not resolved. Germline loops: CDR1 GTSNPN, CDR2 SVGIG (reference sequence). CDR3 length: 13 residues. V was shortened by 0 bases and J by 7 bases, with 10 bases between the two germline ends. As DNA, the CDR3 is TGTGCCTGGAGTGTAGGTGGGGTAAATGAGCAGTTCTTC. Translated: CAWSVGGVNEQFF.

This clonotype appeared a few times. This chain joins TRBV6-6 and TRBJ2-7; 8 positions agree with TRBD1. Germline V gives CDR1 MNHNY, CDR2 SVGAGI (reference sequence). V lost 8 bases and J lost 6; bases outside the gene matches: 9. The CDR3 contains 13 residues. CDR3 amino acids: CASGNRGLSEQYF. CDR3 nucleotides: TGTGCCAGCGGTAACAGGGGGTTGAGCGAGCAGTACTTC.

The chain recombines TRBV28 with TRBJ2-3, with 8 bases fitting TRBD1. With V trimmed by 6 bases and J by 5 bases, 13 bases remained unmatched. The CDR3 spans 16 residues. Germline CDR1 reads MDHEN; CDR2 reads SYDVKM. CDR3 sequence reads: CASRPQLTGERDTQYF. The CDR3, as DNA: TGTGCCAGCAGGCCCCAGCTGACAGGGGAGCGAGATACGCAGTATTTT.

This clonotype was found many times. The V gene is TRBV15, the J gene TRBJ1-5, with 7 bases lining up with TRBD1. The CDR3 runs to 14 residues. Germline CDR1 reads LNHNV; CDR2 reads YYDKDF (reference sequence). The ends lost 2 bases at V and 4 bases at J; junction bases unmatched: 2. CDR3 in amino acids: CATSRTGANQPQHF. CDR3 bases: TGTGCCACCAGCAGAACAGGGGCTAATCAGCCCCAGCATTTT.

The genes are TRBV28 and TRBJ2-1, with D hard to call. The CDR3 length is 11 residues. V was pared by 1 base and J by 6 bases, with 1 base between. Looked up from germline, CDR1 is MDHEN and CDR2 is SYDVKM. CDR3 in amino acids: CASSLFNEQFF. The DNA of the CDR3 is TGTGCCAGCAGTTTATTCAATGAGCAGTTCTTC.

For this clonotype: The CDR3 end shows no conserved phenylalanine or tryptophan, and so a read error is likely. The genes are TRBV7-2 and TRBJ2-7; D is unclear. CDR1 and CDR2 (germline): SGHTA, FQGNSA. The CDR3 spans 12 residues. Trimming pared 1 base from V and 5 bases from J, leaving 6 bases between. CDR3 amino acids: CASSLGENEQYY. As DNA, the CDR3 is TGTGCCAGCAGCTTAGGGGAAAACGAGCAGTACTAC.

This clonotype was seen a few times. The chain carries TRBV12-3 or TRBV12-4 and TRBJ1-1; the D is unclear. With 6 bases removed from V and 0 bases from J, the gap between germline ends came to 8 bases. The CDR3 is 13 residues long. CDR3 in DNA: TGTGCCAGCAGCCCCGGGGTGAACACTGAAGCTTTCTTT. It encodes CASSPGVNTEAFF.

The chain recombines TRBV6-2 or TRBV6-3 with TRBJ2-7; D ambiguous. Germline values: CDR1 MNHEY, CDR2 SVGEGT. This CDR3 has 12 residues. V lost 10 bases and J lost 0, with 10 bases in between. The CDR3 spells CAITSDSYEQYF. For the CDR3, the DNA is TGTGCCATCACCTCGGACTCCTACGAGCAGTACTTC.

This clonotype was picked up a small number of times. The J gene is TRBJ1-6, the V gene TRBV27; D gene unclear. V was clipped by 0 bases and J by 3 bases, with 15 bases between them. The germline gives CDR1 MNHEY, CDR2 SMNVEV (reference sequence). The CDR3 is made up of 18 amino acids. CDR3 sequence: CASSLSGPRPVYNSPLHF. In DNA form, the CDR3 reads TGTGCCAGCAGTTTATCGGGCCCTCGACCTGTCTATAATTCACCCCTCCACTTT.

This clonotype has a count of ten or more. The rearrangement links TRBV19 to TRBJ1-4; D is ambiguous. Trimming removed 6 bases at V and 7 bases at J, with 21 bases between. This CDR3 spans 16 amino acids. CDR1 and CDR2 from the germline V gene are LNHDA and SQIVND (reference sequence). CDR3 sequence: CASSPTFEGLGEKLFF. CDR3 nucleotide sequence: TGTGCCAGTAGCCCGACCTTCGAGGGCTTGGGTGAAAAACTGTTTTTT.

Only a few counts were recorded for this clonotype. This rearrangement joins TRBV18 to TRBJ1-1; TRBD1 matches 7 bases. J lost 2 bases, V lost 3 bases, and 6 bases had no gene match. Looked up from germline, CDR1 is KGHSH and CDR2 is LQKENI. The CDR3 is made up of 15 amino acids. In DNA form, the CDR3 reads TGTGCCAGCTCACCGCTTGGACAGGCTAACACTGAAGCTTTCTTT. Translation gives CASSPLGQANTEAFF.